The present entry profiles one T cell receptor beta chain with its context. The data derive from a study of identical twins. TCRdb independently ran MiXCR on the 5' RACE reads; one entry per CDR3 protein. The sample yields hundreds of thousands of distinct CDR3 sequences, around a sixth seen once. These same records also appear under a second study, on T cells expressing NK-cell markers.

The sequencing input was PBMCs. This receptor was identified in a woman aged 18-29 years in good health.

CDR3 residues: CSAGNRESYGYTF. The CDR3 DNA reads as TGCAGTGCGGGGAACAGGGAAAGCTATGGCTACACCTTC. The chain recombines TRBV20-1 with TRBJ1-2; tentatively, D is TRBD1 (6 bases). CDR3 length: 13 amino acids. The germline V gene has CDR1 DFQATT and CDR2 SNEGSKA (reference sequence). With 6 bases removed from V and 4 bases from J, the gap between germline ends came to 15 bases.